The text below deals with one T cell receptor beta chain. Study processing details: Reference gene primer amplification gave nucleated cell count estimates. The assay was immunoSEQ multiplex PCR, and TCRdb's table has in-frame clones only and misses some. The V and J calls and clone size come from that table; D and trimming were worked out from the DNA. The repertoire holds roughly 39,000 clones, with approximately 85% as singletons. The sample is drawn from a study of blood T cell repertoires in COVID-19. Study context: Italy, Spain and the United States were the sources of the convalescent and acute COVID-19 samples. T cells, B-cell-depleted T cells, or PBMCs provided the cDNA or gDNA that served as material.

This CDR3 region has 15 residues. V lost 5 bases to trimming and J lost 4 bases; unmatched junction nucleotides: 9. The germline V gene has CDR1 LNHDA and CDR2 SQIVND (reference sequence). The rearrangement links TRBV19 to TRBJ2-7; 9 nucleotides line up with TRBD1. The receptor was isolated from a man between 65 and 85 years old with acute or convalescent COVID-19. The sample was peripheral blood. The CDR3 region has the DNA TGTGCCAGTAGTCCGTCACAGGGGGCCTGGTACGAGCAGTACTTC. Translation gives CASSPSQGAWYEQYF.